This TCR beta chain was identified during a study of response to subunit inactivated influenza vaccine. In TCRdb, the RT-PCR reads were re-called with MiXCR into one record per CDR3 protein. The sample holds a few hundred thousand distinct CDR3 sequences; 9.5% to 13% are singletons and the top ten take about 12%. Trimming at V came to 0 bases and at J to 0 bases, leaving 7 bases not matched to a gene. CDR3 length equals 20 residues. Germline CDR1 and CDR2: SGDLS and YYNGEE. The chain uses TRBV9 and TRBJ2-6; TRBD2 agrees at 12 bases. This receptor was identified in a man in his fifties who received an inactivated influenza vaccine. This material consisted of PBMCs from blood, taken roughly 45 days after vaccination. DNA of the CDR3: TGTGCCAGCAGCGTAGCAAGGGGACTAGCGGGTTTCTCTGGGGCCAACGTCCTGACTTTC. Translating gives CASSVARGLAGFSGANVLTF.